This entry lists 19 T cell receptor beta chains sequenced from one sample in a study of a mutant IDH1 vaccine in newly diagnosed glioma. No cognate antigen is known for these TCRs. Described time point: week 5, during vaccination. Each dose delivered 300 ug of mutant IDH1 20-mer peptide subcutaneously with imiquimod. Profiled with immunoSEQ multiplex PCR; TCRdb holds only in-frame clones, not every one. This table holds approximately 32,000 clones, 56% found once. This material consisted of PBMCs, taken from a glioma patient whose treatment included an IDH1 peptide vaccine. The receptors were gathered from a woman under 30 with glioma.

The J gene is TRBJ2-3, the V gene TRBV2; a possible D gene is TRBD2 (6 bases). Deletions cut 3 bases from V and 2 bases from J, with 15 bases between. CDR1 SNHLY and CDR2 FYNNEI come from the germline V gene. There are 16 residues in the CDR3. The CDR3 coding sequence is TGTGCCAGCAGTGAGCGAGGAGGGGTCCTCACAGATACGCAGTATTTT. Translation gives CASSERGGVLTDTQYF.

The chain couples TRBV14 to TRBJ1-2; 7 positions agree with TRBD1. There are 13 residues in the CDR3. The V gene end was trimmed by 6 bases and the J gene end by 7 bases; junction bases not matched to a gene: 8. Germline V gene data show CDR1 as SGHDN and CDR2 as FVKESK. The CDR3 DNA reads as TGTGCCAGCAGTCAGACAGGGCCCATTGGCTACACCTTC. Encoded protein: CASSQTGPIGYTF.

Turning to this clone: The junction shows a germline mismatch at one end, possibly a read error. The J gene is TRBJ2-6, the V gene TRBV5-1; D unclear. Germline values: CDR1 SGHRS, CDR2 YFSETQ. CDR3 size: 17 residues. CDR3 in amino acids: CASSLLVNPTGANVLTF. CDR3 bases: TGCGCCAGCAGCTTGTTGGTCAACCCTACTGGTGCCAACGTCCTGACTTTC.

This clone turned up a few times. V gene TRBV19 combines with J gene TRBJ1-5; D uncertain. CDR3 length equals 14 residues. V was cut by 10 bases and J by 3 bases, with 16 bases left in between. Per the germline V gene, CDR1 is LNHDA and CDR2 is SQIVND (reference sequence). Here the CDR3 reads CATAKTGNNQPQHF. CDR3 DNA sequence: TGTGCCACCGCAAAGACGGGGAACAATCAGCCCCAGCATTTT.

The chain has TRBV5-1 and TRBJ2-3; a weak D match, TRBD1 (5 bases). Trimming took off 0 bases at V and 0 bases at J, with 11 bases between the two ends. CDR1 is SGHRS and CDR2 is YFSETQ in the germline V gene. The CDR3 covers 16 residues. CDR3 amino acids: CASSLGSGSSTDTQYF. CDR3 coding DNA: TGCGCCAGCAGCTTGGGCTCAGGGTCTAGCACAGATACGCAGTATTTT.

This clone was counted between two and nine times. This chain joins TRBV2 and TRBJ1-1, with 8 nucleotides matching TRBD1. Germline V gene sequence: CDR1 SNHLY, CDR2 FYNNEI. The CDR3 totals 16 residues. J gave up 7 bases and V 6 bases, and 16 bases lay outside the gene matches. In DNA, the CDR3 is TGTGCCAGCAGGCCTCGGACAGGGAACGGGCTAGGTGAAGCTTTCTTT. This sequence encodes CASRPRTGNGLGEAFF.

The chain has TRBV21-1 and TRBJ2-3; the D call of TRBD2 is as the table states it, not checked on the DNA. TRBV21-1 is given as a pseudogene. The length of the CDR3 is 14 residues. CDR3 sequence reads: CANREAGVPDTQYF. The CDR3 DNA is TGTGCCAACAGAGAAGCGGGAGTCCCAGATACGCAGTATTTT.

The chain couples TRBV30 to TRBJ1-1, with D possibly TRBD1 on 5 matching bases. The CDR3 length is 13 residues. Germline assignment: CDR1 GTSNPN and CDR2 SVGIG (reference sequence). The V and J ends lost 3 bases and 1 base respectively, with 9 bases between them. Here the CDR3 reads CAWSGAGNTEAFF. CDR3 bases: TGTGCCTGGAGCGGGGCTGGGAACACTGAAGCTTTCTTT.

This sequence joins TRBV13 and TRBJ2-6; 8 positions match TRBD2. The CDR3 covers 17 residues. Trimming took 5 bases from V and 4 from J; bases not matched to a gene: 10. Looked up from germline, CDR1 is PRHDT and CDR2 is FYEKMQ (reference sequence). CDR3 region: CASSPGLVEVGANVLTF. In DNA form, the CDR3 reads TGTGCCAGCAGCCCGGGACTAGTAGAGGTGGGGGCCAACGTCCTGACTTTC.

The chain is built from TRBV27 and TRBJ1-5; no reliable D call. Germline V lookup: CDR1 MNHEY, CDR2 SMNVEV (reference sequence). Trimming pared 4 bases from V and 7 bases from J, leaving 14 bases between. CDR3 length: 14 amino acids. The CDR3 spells CASSSLGLEQPQHF. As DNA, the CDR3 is TGTGCCAGCAGTTCTCTCGGTCTGGAACAGCCCCAGCATTTT.

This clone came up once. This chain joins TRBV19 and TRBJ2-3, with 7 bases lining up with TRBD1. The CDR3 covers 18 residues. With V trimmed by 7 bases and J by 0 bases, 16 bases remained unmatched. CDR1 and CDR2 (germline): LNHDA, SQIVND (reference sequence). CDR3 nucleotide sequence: TGTGCCAGTAATCGGCTGGGACAGCAGTACCTGAGCACAGATACGCAGTATTTT. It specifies CASNRLGQQYLSTDTQYF.

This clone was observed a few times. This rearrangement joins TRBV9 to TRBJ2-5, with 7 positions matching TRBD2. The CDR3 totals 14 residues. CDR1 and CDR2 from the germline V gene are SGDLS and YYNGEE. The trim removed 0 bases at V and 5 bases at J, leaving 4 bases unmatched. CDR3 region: CASSVGGRVETQYF. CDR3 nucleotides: TGTGCCAGCAGCGTAGGAGGGAGGGTTGAGACCCAGTACTTC.

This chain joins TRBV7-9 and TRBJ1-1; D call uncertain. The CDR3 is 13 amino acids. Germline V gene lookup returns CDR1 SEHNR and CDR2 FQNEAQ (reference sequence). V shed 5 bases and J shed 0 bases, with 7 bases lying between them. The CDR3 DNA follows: TGTGCCAGCAGCCCGTTAATGAACACTGAAGCTTTCTTT. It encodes CASSPLMNTEAFF.

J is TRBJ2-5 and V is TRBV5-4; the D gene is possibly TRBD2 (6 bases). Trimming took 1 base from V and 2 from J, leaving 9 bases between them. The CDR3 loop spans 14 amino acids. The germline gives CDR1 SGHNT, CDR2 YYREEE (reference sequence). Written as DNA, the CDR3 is TGTGCCAGCAGCTTGATAGCGGAACAAGAGACCCAGTACTTC. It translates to CASSLIAEQETQYF.

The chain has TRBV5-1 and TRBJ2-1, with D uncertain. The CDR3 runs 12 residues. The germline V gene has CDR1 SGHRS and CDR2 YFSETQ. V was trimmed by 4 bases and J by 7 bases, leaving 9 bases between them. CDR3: CASSQIGNEQFF. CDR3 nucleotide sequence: TGCGCCAGCAGCCAAATAGGAAATGAGCAGTTCTTC.

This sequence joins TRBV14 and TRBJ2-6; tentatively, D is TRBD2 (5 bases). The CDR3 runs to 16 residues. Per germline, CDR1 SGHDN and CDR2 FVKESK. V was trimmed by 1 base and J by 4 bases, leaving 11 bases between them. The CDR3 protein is CASSQGGNYGANVLTF. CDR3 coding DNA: TGTGCCAGCAGCCAAGGAGGGAATTACGGGGCCAACGTCCTGACTTTC.

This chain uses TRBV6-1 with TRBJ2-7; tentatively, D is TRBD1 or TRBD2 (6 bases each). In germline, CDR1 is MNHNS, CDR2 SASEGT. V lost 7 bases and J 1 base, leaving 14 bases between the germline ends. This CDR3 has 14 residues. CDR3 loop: CASTKGGSSYEQYF. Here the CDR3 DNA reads TGTGCCAGCACGAAGGGGGGAAGTTCCTACGAGCAGTACTTC.

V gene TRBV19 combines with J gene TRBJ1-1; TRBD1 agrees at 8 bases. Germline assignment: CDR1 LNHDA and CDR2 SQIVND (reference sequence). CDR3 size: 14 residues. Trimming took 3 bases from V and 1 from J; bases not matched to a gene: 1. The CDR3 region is CASSIQGANTEAFF. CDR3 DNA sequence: TGTGCCAGTAGTATTCAGGGGGCGAACACTGAAGCTTTCTTT.

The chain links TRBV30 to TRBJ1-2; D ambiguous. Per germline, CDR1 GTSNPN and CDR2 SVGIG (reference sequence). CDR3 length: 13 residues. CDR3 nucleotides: TGTGCTATCGGGGAGGAACCCAACTATGGCTACACCTTC. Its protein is CAIGEEPNYGYTF.